A few counts support the clone carrying this TCR beta chain. Its antigen is not known. The sample is drawn from a study of identical twins. Overall study results and limits: Weaker excess twin sharing was seen among beta out-of-frame sequences.

The CDR3 extends over 12 amino acids. Unmatched junction bases numbered 6, after V lost 5 bases and J lost 9 bases. TCRdb reprocessed the 5' RACE reads via MiXCR and lists one record per CDR3 protein. This table has approximately 680,000 distinct CDR3 sequences, just over 7% appearing once. The sample was also linked to a second study, of yellow fever vaccine responses in identical twins.

This sequence originates from a woman aged 18-29 years in good health. The sequenced material came from PBMCs. This chain uses TRBV12-3 or TRBV12-4 with TRBJ2-7; TRBD1 matches at 8 bases. The CDR3 loop is CASSPDGQGQYF. The CDR3 coding sequence is TGTGCCAGCAGTCCAGATGGACAGGGGCAGTACTTC.